Presented here are 8 T cell receptor beta chains from one specimen sequenced in a study of OX40 agonist ivuxolimab in advanced cancers. Library method: the immunoSEQ multiplex PCR assay. The clones in this table, taken by TCRdb from immuneACCESS, are in-frame only. Not every clone is retained; where verified, under half of the shortfall comes from an unresolved V gene, and the cause of the rest is unknown. Counted in this sample were fewer than 85,000 clones; about nine tenths of them appeared once. Around 2.3% of the sample goes to the ten largest clones. The input for sequencing was CD4+ or CD8+ T cells sorted from blood, taken in a trial of the OX40 agonist ivuxolimab. Source of these receptors: an adult with an advanced solid tumor such as melanoma, head and neck, liver or kidney cancer.

The gene calls are TRBV2 and TRBJ2-4; D may be TRBD2 (6 bases). The CDR3 totals 14 residues. V gave up 6 bases and J gave up 5 bases, with 14 bases separating them. Germline CDR1 reads SNHLY; CDR2 reads FYNNEI. CDR3 sequence: CASREGGVQNIQYF. The CDR3 nucleotides read TGTGCCAGCAGGGAGGGCGGGGTGCAAAACATTCAGTACTTC.

This chain uses TRBV7-5 with TRBJ1-3; the table's D call, TRBD1, has no DNA check behind it. TRBV7-5 is an annotated pseudogene. The CDR3 is 15 residues long. The CDR3 DNA is TGTGCCAGAAGCTTACAGGGGCGGTATGGAAACACCATATATTTT. It codes for CARSLQGRYGNTIYF.

The chain carries TRBV6-5 and TRBJ2-7; D may be TRBD1 (5 bases). The V and J ends lost 0 bases and 4 bases respectively, with 7 bases between them. Germline V lookup: CDR1 MNHEY, CDR2 SVGAGI. The CDR3 contains 13 residues. CDR3 sequence (DNA): TGTGCCAGCAGTTACTCGACAGATTACGAGCAGTACTTC. This gives the protein CASSYSTDYEQYF.

The V gene is TRBV2, the J gene TRBJ2-3; 7 positions match TRBD2. Germline assignment: CDR1 SNHLY and CDR2 FYNNEI. This CDR3 spans 15 amino acids. After removal of 4 bases from V and 4 bases from J, the junction contained 8 bases not matched to a gene. The CDR3 loop reads CASSVQRTRADTQYF. The CDR3 DNA sequence: TGTGCCAGCAGTGTTCAGAGGACTAGGGCAGATACGCAGTATTTT.

This chain uses TRBV7-9 with TRBJ1-1; 7 bases fit TRBD1. The germline V gene has CDR1 SEHNR and CDR2 FQNEAQ (reference sequence). The CDR3 consists of 14 residues. Unmatched junction bases numbered 4, after V lost 5 bases and J lost 1 base. Here the CDR3 reads CASSVRQGNTEAFF. The CDR3 coding sequence is TGTGCCAGCAGCGTTCGACAGGGGAACACTGAAGCTTTCTTT.

This chain connects TRBV18 to TRBJ1-1; the D gene is possibly TRBD1 (6 bases). This CDR3 region has 15 residues. Trimming stripped 2 bases from V and 0 bases from J, with 10 bases between. The germline V gene has CDR1 KGHSH and CDR2 LQKENI. DNA for the CDR3: TGTGCCAGCTCACCAAACAGGGACCTGAACACTGAAGCTTTCTTT. Translation gives CASSPNRDLNTEAFF.

The V call is TRBV6-1, the J call TRBJ1-5; possibly TRBD1 for D (5 bases). CDR1 and CDR2 from the germline V gene are MNHNS and SASEGT. The V end was cut by 3 bases, the J end by 7 bases, with 10 bases between. The CDR3 is 13 residues long. The CDR3 spells CASSEGGLQPQHF. DNA of the CDR3: TGTGCCAGCAGTGAGGGGGGTTTGCAGCCCCAGCATTTT.

V gene TRBV5-1 combines with J gene TRBJ2-1, with 9 bases lining up with TRBD2. J lost 0 bases, V lost 4 bases, and 5 bases had no gene match. The CDR3 has 16 amino acids. Germline V gives CDR1 SGHRS, CDR2 YFSETQ. The CDR3 region is CASSTTSGSSYNEQFF. CDR3 nucleotides: TGCGCCAGCAGCACGACTAGCGGTAGCTCCTACAATGAGCAGTTCTTC.